The 17 T cell receptor beta chains reported below all come from one sample, sequenced in a study of cytomegalovirus exposure and HLA in healthy donors. The PCR employed 60 Vbeta primers together with 13 Jbeta primers. TCRdb's copy holds only in-frame clones and misses some; the assay was immunoSEQ multiplex PCR. The data contain 90,000 to 140,000 clones, roughly 12% of them singletons. Source material: PBMCs. Receptors were obtained from a man aged 40-50 years in good health and CMV-seropositive.

This clone came up a few times. The CDR3 DNA reads as TGTGCCACCTTTAAGAGACAGAGGAACACTGAAGCTTTCTTT. Translation gives CATFKRQRNTEAFF. This chain links TRBV6-1 with TRBJ1-1, with a possible D match to TRBD1 (5 bases). The CDR3 contains 14 residues. Germline V lookup: CDR1 MNHNS, CDR2 SASEGT. V shed 10 bases and J shed 1 base, with 16 bases lying between them.

This clone turned up a few times. The chain links TRBV18 to TRBJ1-1; D is undetermined. Trimming took off 2 bases at V and 1 base at J, with 8 bases between the two ends. This CDR3 spans 14 amino acids. Germline CDR1 reads KGHSH; CDR2 reads LQKENI. This CDR3 reads CASSPVRENTEAFF. In DNA form, the CDR3 reads TGTGCCAGCTCACCAGTGCGGGAGAACACTGAAGCTTTCTTT.

As regards this clone: An end of the junction differs from the germline gene, which may be a read error. This rearrangement joins TRBV5-1 to TRBJ2-5; TRBD2 aligns across 13 bases. The CDR3 is made up of 14 amino acids. CDR1 is SGHRS and CDR2 is YFSETQ in the germline V gene. In DNA form, the CDR3 reads TGCGCCAGCAGGCCCGGACTAGCGGGAGAGGCCCAGTACTTC. Encoded protein: CASRPGLAGEAQYF.

This clone has more than one count but fewer than ten. J is TRBJ2-7 and V is TRBV6-5, with D unresolved. This CDR3 has 16 residues. V lost 0 bases and J 2 bases, leaving 14 bases between the germline ends. The germline CDR1 and CDR2 sequences are MNHEY and SVGAGI. The CDR3 sequence: CASSYSRQNSAYEQYF. Written as DNA, the CDR3 is TGTGCCAGCAGTTACTCCAGGCAGAACAGTGCCTACGAGCAGTACTTC.

The V and J genes are TRBV9 and TRBJ2-1; D may be TRBD2 (5 bases). Trimming removed 2 bases from V and 9 bases from J, with 15 bases in between. This CDR3 spans 14 amino acids. Germline assignment: CDR1 SGDLS and CDR2 YYNGEE. Here the CDR3 DNA reads TGTGCCAGCAGCGTCGCGGGTCCCGGTGGTGAGCAGTTCTTC. This encodes CASSVAGPGGEQFF.

The CDR3 protein is CASSKTRTAGETQYF. The CDR3 DNA follows: TGTGCCAGCAGCAAAACCAGGACAGCGGGGGAGACCCAGTACTTC. The chain recombines TRBV9 with TRBJ2-5, with a weak D call TRBD2 (7 bases). The length of the CDR3 is 15 residues. Trimming took 4 bases from V and 5 from J, leaving 18 bases between them. Germline CDR1 and CDR2: SGDLS and YYNGEE.

This clone occurred a few times. The V gene is TRBV28, the J gene TRBJ1-2; perhaps TRBD1 as D (6 bases). Germline lookup yields CDR1 MDHEN and CDR2 SYDVKM. This CDR3 comprises 13 residues. With 5 bases removed from V and 2 bases from J, the gap between germline ends came to 9 bases. CDR3 DNA sequence: TGTGCCAGCAGTGTCGGACAGAACTATGGCTACACCTTC. Residues: CASSVGQNYGYTF.

This rearrangement joins TRBV2 to TRBJ2-1; weak D call: TRBD1 (5 bases). Trimming took off 6 bases at V and 6 bases at J, with 9 bases between the two ends. The length of the CDR3 is 12 residues. The germline V gene encodes CDR1 SNHLY and CDR2 FYNNEI. This CDR3 reads CASRDDSNEQFF. The CDR3 DNA reads TGTGCCAGCAGAGACGACAGCAATGAGCAGTTCTTC.

This rearrangement joins TRBV19 to TRBJ1-1; maybe TRBD1 (6 bases). Trimming shortened V by 1 base and J by 4 bases, and 13 bases separated the two germline ends. Germline values: CDR1 LNHDA, CDR2 SQIVND (reference sequence). The CDR3 runs to 15 residues. In DNA form, the CDR3 reads TGTGCCAGTAGTATAGCGGCAGGGGCTGGCACTGAAGCTTTCTTT. This encodes CASSIAAGAGTEAFF.

J is TRBJ2-1 and V is TRBV7-2, with D possibly being TRBD2 (6 bases). Trimming pared 5 bases from V and 3 bases from J, leaving 8 bases between. This CDR3 spans 13 amino acids. The germline V gene encodes CDR1 SGHTA and CDR2 FQGNSA. The chain's CDR3 is CASSGSGYNEQFF. DNA for the CDR3: TGTGCCAGCAGCGGTAGCGGCTACAATGAGCAGTTCTTC.

V and J are TRBV9 and TRBJ2-3; the match to TRBD2 covers 13 bases. The CDR3 is made up of 17 amino acids. J lost 2 bases, V lost 0 bases, and 3 bases had no gene match. Germline V gene data show CDR1 as SGDLS and CDR2 as YYNGEE. CDR3 in DNA: TGTGCCAGCAGCGTAGATGGACTAGCGGGAGTCACAGATACGCAGTATTTT. Its protein product is CASSVDGLAGVTDTQYF.

The sample holds a few counts of this clone. The J gene is TRBJ2-5, the V gene TRBV20-1; TRBD2 is a possible D gene (6 bases). From germline, CDR1 is DFQATT and CDR2 SNEGSKA (reference sequence). The CDR3 has 11 residues. The CDR3 reads CSGRGQETQYF. The CDR3 nucleotides are TGCAGCGGGCGGGGACAAGAGACCCAGTACTTC.

J is TRBJ2-7 and V is TRBV6-5, with 10 bases matching TRBD2. In germline, CDR1 is MNHEY, CDR2 SVGAGI. The CDR3 loop spans 16 amino acids. With V trimmed by 2 bases and J by 4 bases, 8 bases remained unmatched. The CDR3 DNA reads as TGTGCCAGCAGTTACATTGCGGGACTAGCGCCTTACGAGCAGTACTTC. This sequence encodes CASSYIAGLAPYEQYF.

The chain links TRBV28 to TRBJ2-2, with D perhaps matching TRBD2 (5 bases). Deletions cut 6 bases from V and 2 bases from J, with 10 bases between. CDR1 is MDHEN, CDR2 SYDVKM, per germline. The CDR3 sequence is 14 residues long. CDR3 sequence: CASSRGLNTGELFF. The CDR3 DNA follows: TGTGCCAGCAGCCGCGGACTCAACACCGGGGAGCTGTTTTTT.

The gene calls are TRBV15 and TRBJ2-1; D unresolved. Germline assignment: CDR1 LNHNV and CDR2 YYDKDF (reference sequence). CDR3 size: 14 residues. The germline V and J ends were trimmed by 1 base and 7 bases, with 11 bases remaining between them. The CDR3 DNA sequence: TGTGCCACCAGCAGAGGTCGGCTAGAGAATGAGCAGTTCTTC. Protein product: CATSRGRLENEQFF.

This clone was detected only a few times. The chain employs TRBV29-1 and TRBJ2-7, with 9 bases that match TRBD2. CDR1 is SQVTM, CDR2 ANQGSEA, per germline. The CDR3 spans 13 residues. Trimming removed 7 bases from V and 3 bases from J; junction bases left unmatched: 7. In DNA form, the CDR3 reads TGCAGCGCCAATAGCGGGAGTATCTACGAGCAGTACTTC. Protein sequence: CSANSGSIYEQYF.

This clone turned up a few times. The chain employs TRBV5-1 and TRBJ2-5; D call uncertain. The germline V and J ends were trimmed by 4 bases and 4 bases, with 11 bases remaining between them. Germline CDR1 reads SGHRS; CDR2 reads YFSETQ. The CDR3 consists of 13 residues. For the CDR3, the DNA is TGCGCCAGCAGCCCTACGAGGCTAGAGACCCAGTACTTC. It yields the protein CASSPTRLETQYF.